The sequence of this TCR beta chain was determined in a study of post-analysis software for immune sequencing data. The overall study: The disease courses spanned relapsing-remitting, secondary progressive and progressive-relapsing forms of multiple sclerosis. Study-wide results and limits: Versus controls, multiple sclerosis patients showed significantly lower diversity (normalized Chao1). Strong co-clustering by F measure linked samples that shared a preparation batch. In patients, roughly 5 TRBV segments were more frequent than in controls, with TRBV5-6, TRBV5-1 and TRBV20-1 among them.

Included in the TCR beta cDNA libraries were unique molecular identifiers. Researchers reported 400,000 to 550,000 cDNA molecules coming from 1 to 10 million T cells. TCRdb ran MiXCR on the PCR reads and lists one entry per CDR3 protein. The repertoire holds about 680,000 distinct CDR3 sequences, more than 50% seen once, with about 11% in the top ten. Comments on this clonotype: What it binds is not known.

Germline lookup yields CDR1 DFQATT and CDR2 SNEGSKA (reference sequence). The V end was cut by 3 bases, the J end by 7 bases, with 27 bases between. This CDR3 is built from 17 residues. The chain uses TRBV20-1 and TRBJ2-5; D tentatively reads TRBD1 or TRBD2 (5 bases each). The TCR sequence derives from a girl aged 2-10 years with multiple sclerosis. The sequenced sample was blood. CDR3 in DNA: TGCAGTGCTAGGGGGCTGGTATCCGGGGCCCCCGAGGGGACCCAGTACTTC. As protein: CSARGLVSGAPEGTQYF.